This note documents a single T cell receptor (beta chain) sequence. Measured with immunoSEQ multiplex PCR; TCRdb has only the in-frame clones, and not every one. The sample has about 13,000 clones, more than 65% seen once. This specimen comes from a study of T cells after somatic rescue of genetic block. V dropped 6 bases and J dropped 2; count of bases not matched to a gene: 12. The CDR3 length is 18 residues. The germline V gene encodes CDR1 KGHSH and CDR2 LQKENI. This TCR was recovered from a boy aged 5-17 years. The chain has TRBV18 and TRBJ1-5; TRBD1 agrees at 11 bases. The material sequenced was peripheral blood mononuclear cells (PBMCs). This CDR3 is CASSLTPRTGGGNQPQHF. The CDR3, as DNA: TGTGCCAGCTCTCTTACTCCGAGGACAGGGGGCGGCAATCAGCCCCAGCATTTT.